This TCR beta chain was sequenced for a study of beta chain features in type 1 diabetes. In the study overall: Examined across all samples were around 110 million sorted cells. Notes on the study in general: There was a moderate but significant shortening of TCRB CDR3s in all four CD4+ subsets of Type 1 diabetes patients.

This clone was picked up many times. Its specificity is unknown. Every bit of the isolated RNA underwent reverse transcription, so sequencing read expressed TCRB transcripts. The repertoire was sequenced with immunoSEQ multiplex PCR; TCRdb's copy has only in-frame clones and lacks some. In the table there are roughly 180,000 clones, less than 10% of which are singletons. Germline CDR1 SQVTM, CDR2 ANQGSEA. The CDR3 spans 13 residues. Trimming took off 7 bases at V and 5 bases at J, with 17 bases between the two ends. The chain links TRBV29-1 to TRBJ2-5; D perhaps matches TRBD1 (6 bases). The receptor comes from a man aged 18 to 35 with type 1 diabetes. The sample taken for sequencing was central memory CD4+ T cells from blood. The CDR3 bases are TGCAGCGCCGCCGGGACATTGGGGGAGACCCAGTACTTC. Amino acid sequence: CSAAGTLGETQYF.